This T cell receptor beta chain originates from a study of neurological immune-mediated disorders. Study-level findings and limits: Phylogenetic grouping assigned the repertoires of 18 of 34 multiple sclerosis patients to a single related-CDR3 cluster, representing a possible signature. None of the CDR3 amino acid sequences found in expanded clones was shared across subjects. This suggests that the TCR-beta repertoires were private in all groups.

The CDR3 consists of 13 residues. V was clipped by 3 bases and J by 7 bases, with 12 bases between them. CDR1 is ENHRY, CDR2 SYGVKD, per germline. This clonotype has only a few counts. No antigen is known for it. Via MiXCR, TCRdb re-called the 5' RACE reads, giving one row per CDR3 protein. The profile shows about 59,000 distinct CDR3 sequences, under 4.5% of them singletons. J is TRBJ2-5 and V is TRBV10-3; D not certain. The clonotype originates from a woman in her twenties or thirties with multiple sclerosis. The sample consisted of PBMCs. CDR3 loop: CAISDKIWGTQYF. The CDR3, as DNA: TGTGCCATCAGTGACAAGATTTGGGGGACCCAGTACTTC.